A single sample gave rise to the 15 T cell receptor beta chains below, sequenced in a study of shared clonotypes between healthy human individuals. This table comes from immunoSEQ multiplex PCR, and its TCRdb copy is limited to in-frame clones, with some not included. The table lists a few million clones, approximately 92% of them singletons. Material: naive CD4+ T cells sorted from blood. The sample's subset: CD45RA+ positively selected. The receptors come from a man aged 18 to 30 in good health.

The chain joins TRBV5-1 to TRBJ2-5; 9 bases line up with TRBD2. The CDR3 is made up of 14 amino acids. The ends lost 5 bases at V and 1 base at J; junction bases unmatched: 3. Per the germline V gene, CDR1 is SGHRS and CDR2 is YFSETQ. In nucleotides, the CDR3 is TGCGCCAGCAGGCGGACTAGCGCCCAAGAGACCCAGTACTTC. Its protein is CASRRTSAQETQYF. The full variable domain, with the rest looked up from reference TRBV5-1 and TRBJ2-5, is KAGVTQTPRYLIKTRGQQVTLSCSPISGHRSVSWYQQTPGQGLQFLFEYFSETQRNKGNFPGRFSGRQFSNSRSEMNVSTLELGDSALYLCASRRTSAQETQYFGPGTRLLVL.

The chain couples TRBV2 to TRBJ2-1, with 7 bases that match TRBD2. V gave up 3 bases and J gave up 8 bases; unmatched junction bases: 10. The germline V gene has CDR1 SNHLY and CDR2 FYNNEI. The CDR3 covers 15 residues. CDR3 in amino acids: CASSEGGTRGDEQFF. Written as DNA, the CDR3 is TGTGCCAGCAGTGAGGGAGGTACTCGGGGGGATGAGCAGTTCTTC.

The V and J genes are TRBV9 and TRBJ2-1; 7 bases are a match to TRBD1. The CDR3 is 17 amino acids. Germline V CDR1 and CDR2: SGDLS, YYNGEE. The ends lost 4 bases at V and 0 bases at J; junction bases unmatched: 10. DNA for the CDR3: TGTGCCAGCAGCCTCAAGACAGGGACCAGCTCCTACAATGAGCAGTTCTTC. Translated, it gives CASSLKTGTSSYNEQFF.

This clone was observed a handful of times. V and J are TRBV6-6 and TRBJ2-2; D not resolved. Trimming stripped 8 bases from V and 4 bases from J, with 14 bases between. Germline-derived CDR1 and CDR2 are MNHNY and SVGAGI (reference sequence). There are 14 residues in the CDR3. The chain's CDR3 is CASGPRVGTGELFF. The CDR3, as DNA: TGTGCCAGCGGACCGCGAGTAGGCACCGGGGAGCTGTTTTTT.

V usage is TRBV6-6 and J usage is TRBJ1-5; tentatively, D is TRBD1 (5 bases). The CDR3 extends over 15 amino acids. V was pared by 7 bases and J by 3 bases, with 16 bases between. Germline V gene lookup returns CDR1 MNHNY and CDR2 SVGAGI (reference sequence). Here the CDR3 DNA reads TGTGCCAGCAACCCCGCAGTAGGGGTCAATCAGCCCCAGCATTTT. The encoded protein is CASNPAVGVNQPQHF.

In DNA, the CDR3 is TGTGCCAGCTACATGGGGGGCTTTCGGGATGGCTACACCTTC. Amino acid sequence: CASYMGGFRDGYTF. This chain joins TRBV28 and TRBJ1-2; TRBD1 is a possible D gene (6 bases). Trimming pared 8 bases from V and 6 bases from J, leaving 19 bases between. This CDR3 is built from 14 residues. The germline gives CDR1 MDHEN, CDR2 SYDVKM.

In DNA, the CDR3 is TGTGCCAGCAGTGACCACTTGGGGAATGAGCAGTTCTTC. Amino acid sequence: CASSDHLGNEQFF. The rearrangement links TRBV6-4 to TRBJ2-1, with unresolved D. The CDR3 is made up of 13 amino acids. Trimming removed 2 bases at V and 7 bases at J, with 9 bases between. Germline V CDR1 and CDR2: MRHNA, SNTAGT.

The chain has TRBV6-1 and TRBJ2-7; 10 bases align to TRBD2. Germline CDR1 MNHNS, CDR2 SASEGT. The CDR3 runs 14 residues. Losses at the gene ends were 10 bases for V and 2 bases for J; bases not matched to a gene: 8. CDR3 coding DNA: TGTGCCACCGAGCGGGGGGGAAGCACCTACGAGCAGTACTTC. It yields the protein CATERGGSTYEQYF.

The rearrangement uses TRBV4-3 and TRBJ2-5; no definite D call. The germline gives CDR1 LGHNA, CDR2 YSLEER. CDR3 size: 15 residues. Trimming took 4 bases from V and 5 from J, leaving 17 bases between them. The CDR3 sequence is CASSPDLTRAETQYF. The CDR3 DNA reads TGCGCCAGCAGCCCCGACCTAACACGGGCCGAGACCCAGTACTTC.

V and J are TRBV10-3 and TRBJ2-1, with D possibly being TRBD2 (6 bases). The germline V gene has CDR1 ENHRY and CDR2 SYGVKD. The CDR3 has 16 amino acids. V shed 0 bases and J shed 4 bases, with 13 bases lying between them. CDR3 residues: CAISESWGEAYNEQFF. Written as DNA, the CDR3 is TGTGCCATCAGTGAGTCTTGGGGGGAGGCATACAATGAGCAGTTCTTC.

This chain links TRBV21-1 with TRBJ2-1. TRBV21-1 constitutes a pseudogene. There are 12 residues in the CDR3. The CDR3 loop reads CAGPGPNNEQFF. The DNA of the CDR3 is TGTGCCGGACCGGGACCCAACAATGAGCAGTTCTTC.

This chain links TRBV7-2 with TRBJ1-1, with D possibly being TRBD1 (5 bases). V lost 3 bases and J 0 bases, leaving 8 bases between the germline ends. The CDR3 totals 14 residues. Germline CDR1 and CDR2: SGHTA and FQGNSA. In DNA, the CDR3 is TGTGCCAGCAGCTTGGGGGAAATGAACACTGAAGCTTTCTTT. The encoded protein is CASSLGEMNTEAFF.

The V call is TRBV7-2, the J call TRBJ2-7; 7 nucleotides agree with TRBD2. Germline V gene data show CDR1 as SGHTA and CDR2 as FQGNSA. This CDR3 is built from 15 residues. V lost 5 bases, J lost 2 bases, and 9 bases stayed unmatched. CDR3 amino acids: CASSIWEGGAYEQYF. In DNA, the CDR3 is TGTGCCAGCAGCATTTGGGAGGGTGGGGCCTACGAGCAGTACTTC.

V and J are TRBV6-1 and TRBJ2-6; D is ambiguous. The CDR3 is 15 amino acids. Germline CDR1 is MNHNS and CDR2 is SASEGT. Trimming removed 2 bases from V and 2 bases from J, with 7 bases in between. This chain's CDR3 is CASSELGTGANVLTF. CDR3 nucleotide sequence: TGTGCCAGCAGTGAATTGGGGACTGGGGCCAACGTCCTGACTTTC.

V is TRBV18 and J is TRBJ2-3; D possibly corresponds to TRBD1 (5 bases). Trimming shortened V by 3 bases and J by 1 base, and 8 bases separated the two germline ends. The germline V gene encodes CDR1 KGHSH and CDR2 LQKENI. CDR3 length equals 14 residues. CDR3 nucleotide sequence: TGTGCCAGCTCACCTCAGACAGGCACAGATACGCAGTATTTT. This sequence encodes CASSPQTGTDTQYF.